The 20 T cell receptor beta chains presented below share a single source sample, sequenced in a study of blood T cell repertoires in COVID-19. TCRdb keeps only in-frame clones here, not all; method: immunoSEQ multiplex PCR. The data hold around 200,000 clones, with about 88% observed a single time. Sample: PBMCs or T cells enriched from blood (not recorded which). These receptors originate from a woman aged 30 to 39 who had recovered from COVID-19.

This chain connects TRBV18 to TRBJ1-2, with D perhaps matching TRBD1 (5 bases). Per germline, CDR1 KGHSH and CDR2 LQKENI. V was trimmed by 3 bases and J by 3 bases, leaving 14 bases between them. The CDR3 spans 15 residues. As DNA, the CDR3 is TGTGCCAGCTCACCTACGGGACTCCTGGACTATGGCTACACCTTC. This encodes CASSPTGLLDYGYTF.

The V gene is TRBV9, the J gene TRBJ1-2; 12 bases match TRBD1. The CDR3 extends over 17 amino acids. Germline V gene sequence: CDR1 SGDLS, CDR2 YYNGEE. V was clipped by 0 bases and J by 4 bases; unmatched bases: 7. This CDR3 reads CASSVATGGQGAYGYTF. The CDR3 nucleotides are TGTGCCAGCAGCGTAGCTACAGGGGGACAGGGGGCCTATGGCTACACCTTC.

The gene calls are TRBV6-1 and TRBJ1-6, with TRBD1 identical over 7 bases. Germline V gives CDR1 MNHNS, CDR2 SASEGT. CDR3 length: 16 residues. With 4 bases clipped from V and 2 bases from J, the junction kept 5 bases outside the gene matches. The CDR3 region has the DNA TGTGCCAGCAGTGTCAGGGGGAACGCCTATAATTCACCCCTCCACTTT. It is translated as CASSVRGNAYNSPLHF.

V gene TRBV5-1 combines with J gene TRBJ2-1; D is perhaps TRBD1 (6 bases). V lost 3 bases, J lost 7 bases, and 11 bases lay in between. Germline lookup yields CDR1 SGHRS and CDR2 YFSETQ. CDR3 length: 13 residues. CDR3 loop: CASSSDSGNEQFF. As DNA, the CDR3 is TGCGCCAGCAGCTCGGACAGTGGGAATGAGCAGTTCTTC.

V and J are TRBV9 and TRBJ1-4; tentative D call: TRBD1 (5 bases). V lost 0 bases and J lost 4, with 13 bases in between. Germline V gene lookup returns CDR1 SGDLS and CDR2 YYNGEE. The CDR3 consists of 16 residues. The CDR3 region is CASSVGQGRGNEKLFF. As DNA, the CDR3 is TGTGCCAGCAGCGTAGGGCAGGGAAGGGGTAATGAAAAACTGTTTTTT.

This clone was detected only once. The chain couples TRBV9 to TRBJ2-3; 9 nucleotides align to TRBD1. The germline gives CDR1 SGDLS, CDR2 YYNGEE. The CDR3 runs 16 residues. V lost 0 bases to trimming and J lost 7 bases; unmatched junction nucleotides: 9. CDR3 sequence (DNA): TGTGCCAGCAGCGTAGAAAGGACAGGGGCCTCAAATACGCAGTATTTT. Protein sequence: CASSVERTGASNTQYF.

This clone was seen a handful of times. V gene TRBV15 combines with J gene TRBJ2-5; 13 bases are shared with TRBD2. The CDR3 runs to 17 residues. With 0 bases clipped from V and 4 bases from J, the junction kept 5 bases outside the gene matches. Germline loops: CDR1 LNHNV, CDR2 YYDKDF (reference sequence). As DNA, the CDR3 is TGTGCCACCAGCAGAGACCTACTAGCGGGGGGGCCAGAGACCCAGTACTTC. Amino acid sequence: CATSRDLLAGGPETQYF.

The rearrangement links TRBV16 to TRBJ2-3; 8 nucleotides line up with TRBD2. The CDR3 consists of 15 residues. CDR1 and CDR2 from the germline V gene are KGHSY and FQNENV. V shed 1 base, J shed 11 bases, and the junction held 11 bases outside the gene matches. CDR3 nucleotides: TGTGCCAGCAGCCAATTTACTAGCGGTGGTACTAAGCAGTATTTT. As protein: CASSQFTSGGTKQYF.

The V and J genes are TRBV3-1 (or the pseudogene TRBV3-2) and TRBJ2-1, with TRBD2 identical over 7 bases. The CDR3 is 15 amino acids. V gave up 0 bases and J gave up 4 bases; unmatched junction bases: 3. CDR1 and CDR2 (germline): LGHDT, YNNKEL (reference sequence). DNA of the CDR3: TGTGCCAGCAGCCAAGACGTGGGGGGGTACAATGAGCAGTTCTTC. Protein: CASSQDVGGYNEQFF.

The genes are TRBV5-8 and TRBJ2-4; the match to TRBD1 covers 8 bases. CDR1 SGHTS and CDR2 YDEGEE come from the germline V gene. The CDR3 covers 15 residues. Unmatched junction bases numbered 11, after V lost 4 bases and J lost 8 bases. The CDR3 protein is CASSQAGTGEYIQYF. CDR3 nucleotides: TGTGCCAGCAGCCAAGCCGGGACAGGTGAATACATTCAGTACTTC.

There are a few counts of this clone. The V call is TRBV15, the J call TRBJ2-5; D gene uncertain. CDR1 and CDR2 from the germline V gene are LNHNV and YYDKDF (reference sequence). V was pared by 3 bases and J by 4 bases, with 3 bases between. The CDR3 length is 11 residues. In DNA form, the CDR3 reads TGTGCCACCAGCAGCCGAGAGACCCAGTACTTC. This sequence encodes CATSSRETQYF. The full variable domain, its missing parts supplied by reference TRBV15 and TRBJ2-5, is DAMVIQNPRYQVTQFGKPVTLSCSQTLNHNVMYWYQQKSSQAPKLLFHYYDKDFNNEADTPDNFQSRRPNTSFCFLDIRSPGLGDTAMYLCATSSRETQYFGPGTRLLVL.

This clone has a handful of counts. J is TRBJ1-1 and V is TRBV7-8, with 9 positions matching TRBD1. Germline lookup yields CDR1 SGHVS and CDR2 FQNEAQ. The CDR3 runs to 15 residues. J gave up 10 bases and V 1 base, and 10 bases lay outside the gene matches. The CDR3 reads CASSLGSGTGLGAFF. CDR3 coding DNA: TGTGCCAGCAGCTTAGGATCCGGGACAGGGTTGGGAGCTTTCTTT.

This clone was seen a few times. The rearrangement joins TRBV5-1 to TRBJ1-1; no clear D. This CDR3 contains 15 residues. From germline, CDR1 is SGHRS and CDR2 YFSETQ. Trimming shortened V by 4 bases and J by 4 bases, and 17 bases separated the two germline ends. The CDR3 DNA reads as TGCGCCAGCAGCCCCACCGGGAGGGTTGGCACTGAAGCTTTCTTT. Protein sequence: CASSPTGRVGTEAFF.

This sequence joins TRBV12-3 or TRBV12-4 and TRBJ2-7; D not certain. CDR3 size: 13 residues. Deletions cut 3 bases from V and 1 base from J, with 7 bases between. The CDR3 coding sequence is TGTGCCAGCAGTTTTTGGAGATCCTACGAGCAGTACTTC. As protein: CASSFWRSYEQYF.

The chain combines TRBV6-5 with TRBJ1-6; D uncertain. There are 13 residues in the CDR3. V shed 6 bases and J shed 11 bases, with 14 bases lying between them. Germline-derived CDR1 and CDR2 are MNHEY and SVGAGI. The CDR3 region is CASRNAGTPPLHF. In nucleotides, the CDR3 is TGTGCCAGCAGGAACGCGGGCACCCCACCCCTCCACTTT.

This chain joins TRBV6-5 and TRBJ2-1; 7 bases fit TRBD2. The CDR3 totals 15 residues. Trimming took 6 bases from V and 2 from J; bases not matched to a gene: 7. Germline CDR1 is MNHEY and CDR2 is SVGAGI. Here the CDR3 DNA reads TGTGCCAGCAGCCGGCGGGGGTCCCCCTACAATGAGCAGTTCTTC. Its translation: CASSRRGSPYNEQFF.

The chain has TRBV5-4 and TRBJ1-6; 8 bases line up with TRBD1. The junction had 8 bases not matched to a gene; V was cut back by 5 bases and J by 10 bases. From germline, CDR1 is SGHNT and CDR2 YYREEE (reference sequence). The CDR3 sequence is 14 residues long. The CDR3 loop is CASSSGQGDSPLHF. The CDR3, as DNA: TGTGCCAGCAGTTCTGGACAGGGAGACTCACCCCTCCACTTT.

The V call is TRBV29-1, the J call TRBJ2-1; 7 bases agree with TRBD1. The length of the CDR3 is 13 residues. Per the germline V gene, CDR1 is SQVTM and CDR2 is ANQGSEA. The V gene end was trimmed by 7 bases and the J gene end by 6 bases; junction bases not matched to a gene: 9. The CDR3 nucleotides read TGCAGCGCCTACCCGGACAGGCGCAATGAGCAGTTCTTC. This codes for CSAYPDRRNEQFF.

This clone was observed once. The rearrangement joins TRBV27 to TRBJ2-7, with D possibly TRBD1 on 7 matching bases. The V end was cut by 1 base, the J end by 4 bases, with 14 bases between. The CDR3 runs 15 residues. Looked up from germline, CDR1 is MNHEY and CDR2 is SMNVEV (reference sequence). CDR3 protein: CASSLLGRGAYEQYF. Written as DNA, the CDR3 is TGTGCCAGCAGTTTATTGGGCAGGGGGGCGTACGAGCAGTACTTC.

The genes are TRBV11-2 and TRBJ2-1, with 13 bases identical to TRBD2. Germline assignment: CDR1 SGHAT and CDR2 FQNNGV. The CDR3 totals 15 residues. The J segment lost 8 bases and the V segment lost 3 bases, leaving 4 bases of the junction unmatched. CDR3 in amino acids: CASSLGTSGAHEQFF. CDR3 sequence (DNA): TGTGCCAGCAGCTTGGGGACTAGCGGGGCCCATGAGCAGTTCTTC.